Listed below are T cell receptor beta chains from one sample, sequenced in a study of cytomegalovirus exposure and HLA in healthy donors. Measured with immunoSEQ multiplex PCR; TCRdb has only the in-frame clones, and not every one. The sample records about 120,000 clones, over 65% being singletons. Sequencing was carried out using PBMCs. All receptors derive from a woman aged 40 to 50 in good health and CMV-seropositive. Each CDR3 is given with its conserved first and last residue. Fields, in order: V gene, CDR3 length, J gene, CDR3 protein.

>TRBV7-8|14|TRBJ1-2
CASSRTQGEHGYTF
>TRBV30|14|TRBJ1-4
CAWSVRGGNEKLFF
>TRBV9|12|TRBJ2-2
CASSGGPGELFF
>TRBV5-1|15|TRBJ1-4
CASSLNVGTNEKLFF
>TRBV7-7|15|TRBJ2-1
CASSLASGRGYEQFF
>TRBV18|15|TRBJ2-3
CATSTGVGSTDTQYF
>TRBV5-4|15|TRBJ2-7
CASSLEPQSVREQYF
>TRBV6-5|14|TRBJ2-7
CASRPTGNRNEQYF
>TRBV29-1|13|TRBJ2-1
CSAWDRRYNEQFF
>TRBV19|16|TRBJ1-3
CASSILTTSSGNTIYF
>TRBV30|16|TRBJ1-5
CAWSPPRGGNNQPQHF
>TRBV29-1|14|TRBJ2-3
CSVKVGLLEAAQYF
>TRBV4-3|18|TRBJ1-6
CASSLYKWTAGEESPLHF
>TRBV2|14|TRBJ1-5
CASSDRGRNQPQHF
>TRBV18|15|TRBJ2-7
CASSPPGQGIHEQYF
>TRBV7-9|14|TRBJ2-1
CASSKQGNYNEQFF
>TRBV4-3|15|TRBJ2-1
CASSLSGPFFNEQFF
>TRBV10-3|13|TRBJ2-4
CAISGGSGNIQYF
>TRBV7-9|14|TRBJ1-4
CASSLEQGNEKLFF
>TRBV29-1|17|TRBJ1-2
CSVEDSTKSPSNYGYTF